Below, 3 T cell receptor beta chains from the same sample are listed, as sequenced in a study of identical twins. TCRdb reprocessed the 5' RACE reads with MiXCR, giving one entry per CDR3 protein. Of 500,000 to 600,000 distinct CDR3 sequences listed, about 20% are singletons. A further study also used this sample, focusing on T cells expressing NK-cell markers.

Material for sequencing was CD4+ T cells sorted from blood. These receptors all come from a woman aged 18-35 years in good health.

This chain connects TRBV28 to TRBJ1-1; D gene ambiguous. Germline CDR1 and CDR2: MDHEN and SYDVKM. The CDR3 sequence is 11 residues long. V dropped 8 bases and J dropped 5 bases, with 9 bases sitting between them. CDR3: CASDSVTEAFF. CDR3 sequence (DNA): TGTGCCAGCGATTCTGTAACTGAAGCTTTCTTT. Together with reference TRBV28 and TRBJ1-1, the CDR3 gives the full variable domain: DVKVTQSSRYLVKRTGEKVFLECVQDMDHENMFWYRQDPGLGLRLIYFSYDVKMKEKGDIPEGYSVSREKKERFSLILESASTNQTSMYLCASDSVTEAFFGQGTRLTVV.

The chain links TRBV9 to TRBJ2-6; a possible D gene is TRBD1 (6 bases). V gave up 2 bases and J gave up 0 bases, with 6 bases separating them. The CDR3 totals 15 residues. Germline CDR1 and CDR2: SGDLS and YYNGEE. The CDR3 region has the DNA TGTGCCAGCAGCGTGGGACACTCTGGGGCCAACGTCCTGACTTTC. Translated, it gives CASSVGHSGANVLTF.

This chain connects TRBV20-1 to TRBJ2-7; D may be TRBD1 or TRBD2 (5 bases each). The V gene's germline CDR1 is DFQATT and CDR2 SNEGSKA (reference sequence). The CDR3 sequence is 13 residues long. Between the trimmed V and J ends, which lost 6 bases and 2 bases, there was a span of 14 bases. CDR3 sequence: CSATTGAAYEQYF. The DNA of the CDR3 is TGCAGTGCGACCACCGGGGCAGCCTACGAGCAGTACTTC.